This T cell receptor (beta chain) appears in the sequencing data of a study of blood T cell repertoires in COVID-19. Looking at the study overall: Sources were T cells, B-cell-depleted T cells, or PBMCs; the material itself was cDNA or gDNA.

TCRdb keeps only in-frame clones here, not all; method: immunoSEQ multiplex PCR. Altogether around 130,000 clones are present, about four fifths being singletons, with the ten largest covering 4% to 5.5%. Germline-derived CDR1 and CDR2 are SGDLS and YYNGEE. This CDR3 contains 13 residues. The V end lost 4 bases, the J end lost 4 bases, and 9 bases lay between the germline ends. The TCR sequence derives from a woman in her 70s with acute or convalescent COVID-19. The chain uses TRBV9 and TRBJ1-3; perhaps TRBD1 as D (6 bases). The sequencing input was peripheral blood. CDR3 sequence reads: CASSPTGGNTIYF. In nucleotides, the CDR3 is TGTGCCAGCAGCCCGACAGGAGGAAACACCATATATTTT. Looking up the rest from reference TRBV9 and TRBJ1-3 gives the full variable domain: DSGVTQTPKHLITATGQRVTLRCSPRSGDLSVYWYQQSLDQGLQFLIQYYNGEERAKGNILERFSAQQFPDLHSELNLSSLELGDSALYFCASSPTGGNTIYFGEGSWLTVV.